This record covers a single TCR beta chain. Trimming took 4 bases from V and 0 from J; bases not matched to a gene: 7. The germline gives CDR1 SGHDT, CDR2 YYEEEE. The CDR3 is made up of 16 amino acids. These data belong to a study of blood T cell repertoires in COVID-19. The protocol was immunoSEQ multiplex PCR, while the TCRdb copy is restricted to in-frame clones and leaves out a portion. The data show 80,000 to 130,000 clones, approximately 86% seen once. All enrollees were about 18 to 90 years old and from about 24 US areas. The rearrangement uses TRBV5-6 and TRBJ2-1; TRBD2 matches 7 bases. The sequenced sample consisted of PBMCs or T cells enriched from blood (not recorded which). The sequence came from a woman aged 50 to 60 who had recovered from COVID-19. The chain's CDR3 is CASSPLGLVSYNEQFF. The CDR3 DNA is TGTGCCAGCAGCCCCCTCGGACTAGTCTCCTACAATGAGCAGTTCTTC.